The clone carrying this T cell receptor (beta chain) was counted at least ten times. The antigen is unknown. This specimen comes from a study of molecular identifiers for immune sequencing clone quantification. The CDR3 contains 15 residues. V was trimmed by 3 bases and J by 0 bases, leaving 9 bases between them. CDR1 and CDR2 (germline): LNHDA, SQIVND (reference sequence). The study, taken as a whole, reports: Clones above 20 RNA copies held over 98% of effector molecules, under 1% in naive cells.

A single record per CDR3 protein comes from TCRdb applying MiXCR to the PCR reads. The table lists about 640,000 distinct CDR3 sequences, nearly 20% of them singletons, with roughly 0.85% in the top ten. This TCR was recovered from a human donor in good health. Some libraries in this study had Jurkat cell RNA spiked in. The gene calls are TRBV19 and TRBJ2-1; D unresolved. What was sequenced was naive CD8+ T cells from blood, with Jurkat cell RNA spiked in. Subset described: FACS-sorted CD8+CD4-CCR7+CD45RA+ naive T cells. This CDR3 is CASSIGLSSYNEQFF. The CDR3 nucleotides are TGTGCCAGTAGTATCGGCCTGAGCTCCTACAATGAGCAGTTCTTC.